This T cell receptor (beta chain) was observed in a study of T cell repertoires in aging, cancer and after chemotherapy. Study-wide context: Donor ages fell into six groups from 30 or younger up to 70 or older. Repeat sampling of healthy donors over several months to years showed clear clonal overlap. Study outcomes and limitations: Age-matched healthy donors had significantly more diverse, less clonal blood TCR repertoires than untreated cancer patients. Loss of evenness, beyond lost richness, contributed to age-related TCR diversity decline in cancer patients.

Trimming pared 1 base from V and 2 bases from J, leaving 8 bases between. Germline CDR1 reads MNHEY; CDR2 reads SVGAGI. The CDR3 totals 14 residues. The template was genomic DNA from peripheral blood, not RNA. Concerning this clonotype itself: Its antigen is not known.

TRB rearrangements spanning V, D and J were amplified using mixed TRB-A/B primers. TCRdb reprocessed the multiplex PCR reads via MiXCR and lists one record per CDR3 protein. The repertoire consists of about 13,000 distinct CDR3 sequences, with 25% occurring once and the leading ten covering around half. The sequencing sample was made of blood. The sequence came from a human donor in good health. This rearrangement joins TRBV6-5 to TRBJ1-1; no clear D. CDR3 protein: CASSYFSLNTEAFF. In DNA, the CDR3 is TGTGCCAGCAGTTACTTCTCGCTAAACACTGAAGCTTTCTTT.